The sequence of this TCR beta chain was determined in a study of T cells in Graves' hyperthyroidism and ophthalmopathy. General observations from the study: A model using 13 V-J features told ophthalmopathy apart from stable hyperthyroidism.

The sample holds many counts of this clonotype. Its antigen is as yet unknown. CDR1 is SNHLY and CDR2 is FYNNEI in the germline V gene. The CDR3 extends over 15 amino acids. V was pared by 6 bases and J by 2 bases, with 14 bases between. RNA transcripts provided the source from which TCR beta CDR3 regions were amplified. TCR CDR3 regions were first amplified by RT-PCR with HTBI primers. TCRdb fed the multiplex PCR reads into MiXCR, producing one record per CDR3 protein. The sample includes just under 750,000 distinct CDR3 sequences, roughly a third of them seen just once. This receptor was taken from a woman aged 35 to 49 with Graves' hyperthyroidism. Material for sequencing was blood. V is TRBV2 and J is TRBJ1-5; the D is unclear. CDR3 bases: TGTGCCAGCAGCAACAGAGGTTCGGGCAATCAGCCCCAGCATTTT. Protein: CASSNRGSGNQPQHF.